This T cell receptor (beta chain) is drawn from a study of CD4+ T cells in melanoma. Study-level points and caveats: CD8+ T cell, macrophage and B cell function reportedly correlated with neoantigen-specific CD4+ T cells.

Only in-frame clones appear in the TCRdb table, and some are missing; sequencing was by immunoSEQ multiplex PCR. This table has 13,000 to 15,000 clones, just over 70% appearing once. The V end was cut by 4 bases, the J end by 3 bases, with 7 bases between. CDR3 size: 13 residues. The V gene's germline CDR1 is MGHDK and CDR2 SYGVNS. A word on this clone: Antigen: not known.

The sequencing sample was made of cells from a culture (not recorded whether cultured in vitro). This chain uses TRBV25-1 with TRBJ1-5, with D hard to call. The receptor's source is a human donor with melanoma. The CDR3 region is CASSGQTNQPQHF. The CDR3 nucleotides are TGTGCCAGCAGTGGGCAGACCAATCAGCCCCAGCATTTT. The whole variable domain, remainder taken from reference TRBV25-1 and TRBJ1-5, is EADIYQTPRYLVIGTGKKITLECSQTMGHDKMYWYQQDPGMELHLIHYSYGVNSTEKGDLSSESTVSRIRTEHFPLTLESARPSHTSQYLCASSGQTNQPQHFGDGTRLSIL.